A single sample gave rise to the 14 T cell receptor beta chains below, sequenced in a study of blood T cell repertoires in COVID-19. TCRdb's table, derived via immunoSEQ multiplex PCR, lists solely in-frame clones and lacks some. The sample contains 200,000 to 250,000 clones, approximately 81% of which appear only once. The sample was peripheral blood. The receptors originated from a woman over 75 with acute or convalescent COVID-19.

The J gene is TRBJ2-3, the V gene TRBV25-1, with D maybe TRBD1 (6 bases). Germline V gene lookup returns CDR1 MGHDK and CDR2 SYGVNS. This CDR3 spans 15 amino acids. Trimming removed 2 bases at V and 6 bases at J, with 15 bases between. The CDR3 reads CASSETRGTLDTQYF. The CDR3 bases are TGTGCCAGCAGTGAAACGAGGGGGACCCTGGATACGCAGTATTTT.

The J gene is TRBJ1-3, the V gene TRBV6-5; no reliable D call. V dropped 3 bases and J dropped 2 bases, with 5 bases sitting between them. Germline V lookup: CDR1 MNHEY, CDR2 SVGAGI. The CDR3 spans 13 residues. CDR3 sequence reads: CASSYRAGNTIYF. The CDR3 DNA sequence: TGTGCCAGCAGTTATCGCGCTGGAAACACCATATATTTT.

The J gene is TRBJ1-4, the V gene TRBV5-1; possibly TRBD1 for D (5 bases). Trimming removed 3 bases from V and 7 bases from J, with 19 bases in between. CDR1 SGHRS and CDR2 YFSETQ come from the germline V gene. The CDR3 totals 16 residues. The CDR3 DNA is TGCGCCAGCAGCTCATCGGGGGGGAAAACAGGTGAAAAACTGTTTTTT. Amino acid sequence: CASSSSGGKTGEKLFF.

The gene calls are TRBV19 and TRBJ1-1; 7 nucleotides line up with TRBD1. V shed 5 bases and J 6 bases; nucleotides not matched to a gene: 6. This CDR3 is built from 13 residues. Germline CDR1 is LNHDA and CDR2 is SQIVND (reference sequence). The CDR3 coding sequence is TGTGCCAGTAGTGATGACAGGGCTTCTGAAGCTTTCTTT. It is translated as CASSDDRASEAFF.

This rearrangement joins TRBV11-3 to TRBJ1-4; 7 bases line up with TRBD1. After removal of 1 base from V and 5 bases from J, the junction contained 7 bases not matched to a gene. Per germline, CDR1 SGHNT and CDR2 YENEEA. The CDR3 totals 16 residues. The CDR3 protein is CASSLARQGANEKLFF. As DNA, the CDR3 is TGTGCCAGCAGCTTAGCACGACAGGGTGCGAATGAAAAACTGTTTTTT.

The chain joins TRBV4-2 to TRBJ1-3; possible D gene TRBD1, 5 bases. The germline V and J ends were trimmed by 0 bases and 2 bases, with 11 bases remaining between them. The CDR3 extends over 16 amino acids. Germline V gene lookup returns CDR1 LGHNA and CDR2 YNFKEQ. Written as DNA, the CDR3 is TGTGCCAGCAGCCAAGAGCGTGCACAGGCTGGAAACACCATATATTTT. Translating it yields CASSQERAQAGNTIYF.

The chain joins TRBV19 to TRBJ1-1; 7 bases line up with TRBD1. The CDR3 contains 12 residues. V lost 5 bases, J lost 11 bases, and 8 bases stayed unmatched. Germline CDR1 LNHDA, CDR2 SQIVND (reference sequence). The CDR3 DNA is TGTGCCAGTAGTCCTCAACAGGGGCCGGCTTTCTTT. Protein sequence: CASSPQQGPAFF. Full variable domain (rest looked up from reference TRBV19 and TRBJ1-1): DGGITQSPKYLFRKEGQNVTLSCEQNLNHDAMYWYRQDPGQGLRLIYYSQIVNDFQKGDIAEGYSVSREKKESFPLTVTSAQKNPTAFYLCASSPQQGPAFFGQGTRLTVV.

CDR3 residues: CAISADRENTEAFF. As DNA, the CDR3 is TGTGCCATCAGCGCGGACAGGGAGAACACTGAAGCTTTCTTT. The chain carries TRBV10-3 and TRBJ1-1, with TRBD1 matching over 8 bases. The CDR3 extends over 14 amino acids. Germline CDR1 and CDR2: ENHRY and SYGVKD. J lost 1 base, V lost 6 bases, and 4 bases had no gene match.

The gene calls are TRBV6-5 and TRBJ2-4; D might be TRBD1 (5 bases). This CDR3 contains 15 residues. Germline CDR1 MNHEY, CDR2 SVGAGI. V was pared by 6 bases and J by 0 bases, with 12 bases between. In nucleotides, the CDR3 is TGTGCCAGCAGCTCTGGGGCCTTAGCCAAAAACATTCAGTACTTC. This codes for CASSSGALAKNIQYF.

The chain uses TRBV2 and TRBJ1-2, with TRBD1 matching over 9 bases. Trimming removed 5 bases from V and 8 bases from J; junction bases left unmatched: 3. CDR3 length: 12 residues. Germline V CDR1 and CDR2: SNHLY, FYNNEI. For the CDR3, the DNA is TGTGCCAGCAGTAAGGACAGGGGAGGCTACACCTTC. Protein product: CASSKDRGGYTF.

V is TRBV7-2 and J is TRBJ1-2; no reliable D call. This CDR3 region has 13 residues. The ends were cut back, 4 bases at V and 8 bases at J, with 14 bases in the middle. Germline CDR1 is SGHTA and CDR2 is FQGNSA. The CDR3 DNA sequence: TGTGCCAGCAGCTCCCGGACTGGGAGAGGCTACACCTTC. Translated: CASSSRTGRGYTF.

This sequence joins TRBV11-2 and TRBJ1-1; 7 bases align to TRBD1. Germline-derived CDR1 and CDR2 are SGHAT and FQNNGV. Trimming took 5 bases from V and 1 from J; bases not matched to a gene: 4. The CDR3 totals 14 residues. DNA for the CDR3: TGTGCCAGCAGCACGACAGGGCCGAACACTGAAGCTTTCTTT. Its translation is CASSTTGPNTEAFF.

V is TRBV5-1 and J is TRBJ1-2; 7 bases map to TRBD1. Germline CDR1 reads SGHRS; CDR2 reads YFSETQ. CDR3 length equals 16 residues. V dropped 0 bases and J dropped 4; count of bases not matched to a gene: 9. CDR3 nucleotide sequence: TGCGCCAGCAGCTTGGCCGGGGCAGGGGGGCTCTATGGCTACACCTTC. Translation: CASSLAGAGGLYGYTF. Combining the CDR3 with reference TRBV5-1 and TRBJ1-2 gives the whole variable domain KAGVTQTPRYLIKTRGQQVTLSCSPISGHRSVSWYQQTPGQGLQFLFEYFSETQRNKGNFPGRFSGRQFSNSRSEMNVSTLELGDSALYLCASSLAGAGGLYGYTFGSGTRLTVV.

The chain recombines TRBV7-6 with TRBJ2-7, with D possibly matching TRBD1 (5 bases). CDR3 length: 16 residues. Trimming removed 5 bases from V and 1 base from J, with 18 bases in between. In germline, CDR1 is SGHVS, CDR2 FNYEAQ. Here the CDR3 reads CASSPIAGSSSYEQYF. DNA for the CDR3: TGTGCCAGCAGCCCCATAGCAGGGTCCTCTTCCTACGAGCAGTACTTC.